These T cell receptor beta chains were read from a single sample in a study of T-cell reconstitution after alpha-beta-depleted transplantation in children. TCRdb processed the PCR reads anew with MiXCR; each CDR3 protein has one entry. The sample yields some 440,000 distinct CDR3 sequences, 15% to 20% seen once. The sequencing here drew on PBMCs, mostly from graft donor cells, taken 360 days after TCRalphabeta/CD19-depleted stem cell transplant. The receptors come from a boy less than two years old who had a stem cell transplant for Wiskott-Aldrich syndrome, so the T cells may come from the graft donor. Each CDR3 is given with its conserved first and last residue. A D gene is named only where the DNA matches it firmly. Clone size is given for some rows only: seen once, a few or many times, or a class if the clone is expanded.

CDR3aa: CASSQARDYGYTF
CDR3nt: TGCGCCAGCAGCCAAGCGAGGGACTATGGCTACACCTTC
v_gene: TRBV4-1
d_gene: .
j_gene: TRBJ1-2
abundance: few

CDR3aa: CASRGLNPLRVAGANVLTF
CDR3nt: TGTGCCAGCAGGGGGTTAAACCCCCTGCGAGTAGCTGGGGCCAACGTCCTGACTTTC
v_gene: TRBV6-1
d_gene: .
j_gene: TRBJ2-6
abundance: .

CDR3aa: CASRRLDRGSGNTIYF
CDR3nt: TGTGCCAGCAGACGACTCGACAGGGGCTCTGGAAACACCATATATTTT
v_gene: TRBV12-3/TRBV12-4
d_gene: TRBD1
j_gene: TRBJ1-3
abundance: few

CDR3aa: CASSGKTSGRGGEQFF
CDR3nt: TGTGCCAGCAGCGGCAAAACTAGCGGGCGAGGAGGTGAGCAGTTCTTC
v_gene: TRBV7-9
d_gene: TRBD2
j_gene: TRBJ2-1
abundance: .

CDR3aa: CATSRTGSNQPQHF
CDR3nt: TGTGCCACCAGTCGGACAGGGAGCAATCAGCCCCAGCATTTT
v_gene: TRBV24-1
d_gene: TRBD1
j_gene: TRBJ1-5
abundance: .

CDR3aa: CASSYFRYREPGGKNIQHF
CDR3nt: TGTGCCAGCAGTTACTTCCGCTACAGGGAGCCAGGGGGCAAAAACATTCAGCACTTC
v_gene: TRBV6-2/TRBV6-3
d_gene: TRBD1
j_gene: TRBJ2-4
abundance: .

CDR3aa: CASTLREAKNIQYF
CDR3nt: TGTGCCAGCACCCTAAGGGAGGCCAAAAACATTCAGTACTTC
v_gene: TRBV28
d_gene: .
j_gene: TRBJ2-4
abundance: many

CDR3aa: CSVSLAGEVPFF
CDR3nt: TGCAGCGTAAGCCTAGCGGGAGAGGTCCCGTTCTTC
v_gene: TRBV29-1
d_gene: TRBD2
j_gene: TRBJ2-1
abundance: few

CDR3aa: CSVGPELGTGELFF
CDR3nt: TGCAGCGTTGGCCCGGAGCTTGGCACCGGGGAGCTGTTTTTT
v_gene: TRBV29-1
d_gene: .
j_gene: TRBJ2-2
abundance: .

CDR3aa: CASSLWATNTEAFF
CDR3nt: TGTGCCAGCAGCTTATGGGCAACGAACACTGAAGCTTTCTTT
v_gene: TRBV7-9
d_gene: .
j_gene: TRBJ1-1
abundance: .

CDR3aa: CASSQVFQGETQYF
CDR3nt: TGCGCCAGCAGCCAAGTTTTTCAGGGGGAGACCCAGTACTTC
v_gene: TRBV4-1
d_gene: .
j_gene: TRBJ2-5
abundance: .

CDR3aa: CASSLRVAGIETQYF
CDR3nt: TGTGCCAGCAGCTTAAGAGTTGCCGGGATTGAGACCCAGTACTTC
v_gene: TRBV5-6
d_gene: .
j_gene: TRBJ2-5
abundance: .

CDR3aa: CASSHGLARTYEQYF
CDR3nt: TGTGCCAGCAGCCACGGACTAGCCCGGACCTACGAGCAGTACTTC
v_gene: TRBV25-1
d_gene: TRBD2
j_gene: TRBJ2-7
abundance: .

CDR3aa: CASSSRDRDGGELFF
CDR3nt: TGTGCCAGCAGCAGCCGGGACAGGGATGGCGGGGAGCTGTTTTTT
v_gene: TRBV7-9
d_gene: TRBD1
j_gene: TRBJ2-2
abundance: once

CDR3aa: CATSDLEGSSYNEQFF
CDR3nt: TGTGCCACCAGTGATTTGGAGGGGAGCTCCTACAATGAGCAGTTCTTC
v_gene: TRBV24-1
d_gene: .
j_gene: TRBJ2-1
abundance: .

CDR3aa: CASKGTGENQPQHF
CDR3nt: TGTGCCAGTAAGGGGACAGGGGAAAATCAGCCCCAGCATTTT
v_gene: TRBV19
d_gene: TRBD1
j_gene: TRBJ1-5
abundance: .

CDR3aa: CASSELGASYNEQFF
CDR3nt: TGTGCCAGCAGTGAATTAGGGGCTTCCTACAATGAGCAGTTCTTC
v_gene: TRBV25-1
d_gene: .
j_gene: TRBJ2-1
abundance: .

CDR3aa: CASSYRGGPSNEQFF
CDR3nt: TGTGCCAGCAGTTACCGCGGAGGGCCCTCCAATGAGCAGTTCTTC
v_gene: TRBV6-2/TRBV6-3
d_gene: .
j_gene: TRBJ2-1
abundance: .

CDR3aa: CASSYSRQGFTYEQYF
CDR3nt: TGTGCCAGCAGTTACTCGCGACAGGGATTTACCTACGAGCAGTACTTC
v_gene: TRBV6-5
d_gene: TRBD1
j_gene: TRBJ2-7
abundance: few

CDR3aa: CASAVDRGPYNEQFF
CDR3nt: TGTGCTAGTGCCGTCGACAGGGGACCCTACAATGAGCAGTTCTTC
v_gene: TRBV12-5
d_gene: TRBD1
j_gene: TRBJ2-1
abundance: .

CDR3aa: CASSWGLAEETQYF
CDR3nt: TGTGCCAGCAGCTGGGGACTAGCGGAAGAGACCCAGTACTTC
v_gene: TRBV11-2
d_gene: TRBD2
j_gene: TRBJ2-5
abundance: .

CDR3aa: CASSLDRGDEAFF
CDR3nt: TGTGCCAGCAGCTTAGACAGGGGTGACGAAGCTTTCTTT
v_gene: TRBV7-8
d_gene: TRBD1
j_gene: TRBJ1-1
abundance: few

CDR3aa: CASSDQGRLAFF
CDR3nt: TGCGCCAGCAGCGACCAGGGGCGGCTTGCTTTCTTT
v_gene: TRBV10-1
d_gene: .
j_gene: TRBJ1-1
abundance: few

CDR3aa: CATSDFTGGYNEQFF
CDR3nt: TGTGCCACCAGTGATTTCACAGGGGGCTACAATGAGCAGTTCTTC
v_gene: TRBV24-1
d_gene: TRBD1
j_gene: TRBJ2-1
abundance: .

CDR3aa: CSVAPDHSYEQYF
CDR3nt: TGCAGCGTTGCCCCAGACCACTCCTACGAGCAGTACTTC
v_gene: TRBV29-1
d_gene: .
j_gene: TRBJ2-7
abundance: few

CDR3aa: CSANTGYQETQYF
CDR3nt: TGCAGTGCAAACACAGGGTACCAAGAGACCCAGTACTTC
v_gene: TRBV20-1
d_gene: .
j_gene: TRBJ2-5
abundance: few

CDR3aa: CASSKDRVREQYF
CDR3nt: TGCGCCAGCAGCAAGGACAGGGTTCGGGAGCAGTACTTC
v_gene: TRBV5-1
d_gene: TRBD1
j_gene: TRBJ2-7
abundance: few

CDR3aa: CSVGGTVTYEQYF
CDR3nt: TGCAGCGTTGGCGGGACAGTTACCTACGAGCAGTACTTC
v_gene: TRBV29-1
d_gene: .
j_gene: TRBJ2-7
abundance: .

CDR3aa: CASSSGTTSGEQYF
CDR3nt: TGCGCCAGCAGCTCCGGGACTACCTCCGGGGAGCAGTACTTC
v_gene: TRBV5-1
d_gene: TRBD2
j_gene: TRBJ2-7
abundance: few

CDR3aa: CSVEGVTDTQYF
CDR3nt: TGCAGCGTTGAGGGGGTCACAGATACGCAGTATTTT
v_gene: TRBV29-1
d_gene: .
j_gene: TRBJ2-3
abundance: many

CDR3aa: CASRRGAGEQFF
CDR3nt: TGTGCCAGCAGAAGGGGGGCTGGTGAGCAGTTCTTC
v_gene: TRBV12-3/TRBV12-4
d_gene: .
j_gene: TRBJ2-1
abundance: few

CDR3aa: CASSFDPIPETQYF
CDR3nt: TGTGCCAGCAGCTTCGACCCCATCCCAGAGACCCAGTACTTC
v_gene: TRBV7-2
d_gene: .
j_gene: TRBJ2-5
abundance: few

CDR3aa: CASSWTGTGGTAQYF
CDR3nt: TGTGCCAGCAGTTGGACCGGGACAGGGGGGACCGCGCAGTATTTT
v_gene: TRBV6-2/TRBV6-3
d_gene: TRBD1
j_gene: TRBJ2-3
abundance: few

CDR3aa: CSARAGGDSGIQYF
CDR3nt: TGCAGTGCTAGAGCGGGAGGGGACTCGGGCATTCAGTACTTC
v_gene: TRBV20-1
d_gene: TRBD2
j_gene: TRBJ2-4
abundance: .

CDR3aa: CASRSTAYEQYF
CDR3nt: TGTGCCAGCAGGTCGACAGCTTACGAGCAGTACTTC
v_gene: TRBV12-3/TRBV12-4
d_gene: .
j_gene: TRBJ2-7
abundance: .

CDR3aa: CASSLSAGVSYNEQFF
CDR3nt: TGTGCCAGCAGTTTATCGGCGGGGGTGTCCTACAATGAGCAGTTCTTC
v_gene: TRBV28
d_gene: TRBD2
j_gene: TRBJ2-1
abundance: few

CDR3aa: CASSLAGGREQYF
CDR3nt: TGTGCCAGCAGCTTGGCCGGGGGAAGGGAGCAGTACTTC
v_gene: TRBV5-8
d_gene: .
j_gene: TRBJ2-7
abundance: few

CDR3aa: CASSRDDGETQYF
CDR3nt: TGTGCCAGCAGTAGGGACGACGGGGAGACCCAGTACTTC
v_gene: TRBV2
d_gene: .
j_gene: TRBJ2-5
abundance: .

CDR3aa: CASSQGGGYGYTF
CDR3nt: TGTGCCAGCAGCCAGGGGGGAGGTTATGGCTACACCTTC
v_gene: TRBV11-2
d_gene: TRBD1
j_gene: TRBJ1-2
abundance: .

CDR3aa: CSARTSPDTQYF
CDR3nt: TGCAGTGCCAGGACTAGCCCAGATACGCAGTATTTT
v_gene: TRBV20-1
d_gene: TRBD2
j_gene: TRBJ2-3
abundance: .

CDR3aa: CASSESRFNQPQHF
CDR3nt: TGTGCCAGCAGTGAATCGCGGTTCAATCAGCCCCAGCATTTT
v_gene: TRBV2
d_gene: .
j_gene: TRBJ1-5
abundance: .

CDR3aa: CASSSEGRGTGELFF
CDR3nt: TGCGCCAGCAGCTCGGAGGGACGGGGCACCGGGGAGCTGTTTTTT
v_gene: TRBV5-1
d_gene: .
j_gene: TRBJ2-2
abundance: .

CDR3aa: CSVVAAQETQYF
CDR3nt: TGCAGCGTTGTGGCGGCCCAAGAGACCCAGTACTTC
v_gene: TRBV29-1
d_gene: .
j_gene: TRBJ2-5
abundance: .

CDR3aa: CASSQEAGITDTQYF
CDR3nt: TGTGCCAGCAGCCAAGAGGCGGGGATTACAGATACGCAGTATTTT
v_gene: TRBV4-2
d_gene: .
j_gene: TRBJ2-3
abundance: .

CDR3aa: CASSLFGTKRMNTEAFF
CDR3nt: TGTGCCAGCAGTTTGTTCGGAACGAAGCGTATGAACACTGAAGCTTTCTTT
v_gene: TRBV12-3/TRBV12-4
d_gene: .
j_gene: TRBJ1-1
abundance: .

CDR3aa: CSVGRSTGELFF
CDR3nt: TGCAGCGTCGGGAGATCCACCGGGGAGCTGTTTTTT
v_gene: TRBV29-1
d_gene: .
j_gene: TRBJ2-2
abundance: few

CDR3aa: CASSFAPAGHRYF
CDR3nt: TGTGCCAGCAGCTTTGCCCCGGCGGGCCACCGGTACTTC
v_gene: TRBV7-9
d_gene: .
j_gene: TRBJ2-5
abundance: few

CDR3aa: CSANRDSKIQETQYF
CDR3nt: TGCAGCGCCAACCGGGATTCTAAGATCCAAGAGACCCAGTACTTC
v_gene: TRBV29-1
d_gene: .
j_gene: TRBJ2-5
abundance: .

CDR3aa: CATSDPSGEQYF
CDR3nt: TGTGCCACCAGTGACCCCTCCGGCGAGCAGTACTTC
v_gene: TRBV24-1
d_gene: .
j_gene: TRBJ2-7
abundance: few

CDR3aa: CASSLAVPRRPYEQYF
CDR3nt: TGTGCCAGCAGCTTAGCGGTACCGCGGAGACCCTACGAGCAGTACTTC
v_gene: TRBV7-9
d_gene: .
j_gene: TRBJ2-7
abundance: few

CDR3aa: CASSTRTGNYGYTF
CDR3nt: TGTGCCAGCAGCACTAGAACGGGGAACTATGGCTACACCTTC
v_gene: TRBV3-1
d_gene: .
j_gene: TRBJ1-2
abundance: few

CDR3aa: CSVEGQNTEAFF
CDR3nt: TGCAGCGTTGAAGGGCAGAACACTGAAGCTTTCTTT
v_gene: TRBV29-1
d_gene: .
j_gene: TRBJ1-1
abundance: .

CDR3aa: CSVGGRILQETQYF
CDR3nt: TGCAGCGTTGGGGGACGGATTTTACAAGAGACCCAGTACTTC
v_gene: TRBV29-1
d_gene: .
j_gene: TRBJ2-5
abundance: .

CDR3aa: CASDRGETQYF
CDR3nt: TGTGCCAGCGACAGGGGTGAGACCCAGTACTTC
v_gene: TRBV2
d_gene: TRBD1
j_gene: TRBJ2-5
abundance: few

CDR3aa: CASSRDPVQPQHF
CDR3nt: TGTGCCAGCAGCCGTGACCCGGTTCAGCCCCAGCATTTT
v_gene: TRBV7-2
d_gene: .
j_gene: TRBJ1-5
abundance: few